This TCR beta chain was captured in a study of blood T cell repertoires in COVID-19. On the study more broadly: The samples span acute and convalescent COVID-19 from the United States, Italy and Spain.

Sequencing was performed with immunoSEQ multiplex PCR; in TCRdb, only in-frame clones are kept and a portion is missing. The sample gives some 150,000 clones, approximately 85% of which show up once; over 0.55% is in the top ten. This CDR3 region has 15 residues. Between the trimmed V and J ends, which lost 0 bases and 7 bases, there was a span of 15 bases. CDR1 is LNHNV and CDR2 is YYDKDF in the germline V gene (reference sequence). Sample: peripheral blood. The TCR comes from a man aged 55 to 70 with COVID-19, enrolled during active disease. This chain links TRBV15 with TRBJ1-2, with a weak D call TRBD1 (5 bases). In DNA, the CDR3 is TGTGCCACCAGCAGAGATACGGGCAGGGTGATTGGCTACACCTTC. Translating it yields CATSRDTGRVIGYTF.